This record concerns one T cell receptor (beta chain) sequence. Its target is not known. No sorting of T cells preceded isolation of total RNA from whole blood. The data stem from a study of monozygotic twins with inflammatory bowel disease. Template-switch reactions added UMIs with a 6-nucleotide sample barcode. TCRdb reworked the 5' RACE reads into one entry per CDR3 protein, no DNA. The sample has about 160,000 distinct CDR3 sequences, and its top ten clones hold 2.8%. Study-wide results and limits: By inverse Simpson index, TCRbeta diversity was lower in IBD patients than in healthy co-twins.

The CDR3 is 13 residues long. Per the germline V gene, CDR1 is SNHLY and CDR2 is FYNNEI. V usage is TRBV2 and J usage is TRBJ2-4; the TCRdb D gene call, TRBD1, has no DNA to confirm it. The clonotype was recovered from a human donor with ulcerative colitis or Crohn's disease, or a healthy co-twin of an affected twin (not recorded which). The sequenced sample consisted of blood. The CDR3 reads CASTQGGTQFQYF.